A selection of T cell receptor beta chains follows, all from one sample in a study. Using its own MiXCR run on the RT-PCR reads, TCRdb lists one record per CDR3 protein. The profile shows fewer than 800,000 distinct CDR3 sequences, approximately 15% of them singletons. The sample comprised memory CD4+ T cells from blood. These receptors were collected from a female donor in good health, serving as a healthy control. CDR3s include the opening cysteine and the closing phenylalanine or tryptophan. Fields, in order: CDR3 protein, CDR3 DNA, J gene, D gene, clone size, V gene. D genes are given only for firm matches. Where a row states a size, it is once, few, many or the class of an expanded clone; other rows omit it.

CASSTNNSPLHF	TGCGCCAGCAGCACTAATAATTCACCCCTCCACTTT	TRBJ1-6	-	many	TRBV5-1
CASSPYPGIQYF	TGTGCCAGCAGCCCCTACCCGGGCATTCAGTACTTC	TRBJ2-4	-	few	TRBV3-1
CATSIGYAGNTIYF	TGTGCCACCAGCATCGGATACGCTGGAAACACCATATATTTT	TRBJ1-3	-	-	TRBV15
CASTYEGESYEQYF	TGTGCCAGCACCTATGAGGGGGAATCCTACGAGCAGTACTTC	TRBJ2-7	-	few	TRBV7-9
CATHPGGGNYGYTF	TGTGCCACGCACCCTGGGGGGGGGAACTATGGCTACACCTTC	TRBJ1-2	-	many	TRBV15
CASSYLGGEQFF	TGTGCCAGCAGTTATTTGGGGGGTGAGCAGTTCTTC	TRBJ2-1	-	-	TRBV28
CATSSSSYEQYF	TGTGCCACCAGCTCAAGCTCCTACGAGCAGTACTTC	TRBJ2-7	-	-	TRBV24-1
CASSLSGSSGEQFF	TGTGCCAGCAGTTTATCGGGCAGTTCAGGAGAGCAGTTCTTC	TRBJ2-1	-	-	TRBV12-3/TRBV12-4
CSARVAGGADTQYF	TGCAGTGCTAGGGTAGCGGGAGGTGCAGATACGCAGTATTTT	TRBJ2-3	TRBD2	many	TRBV20-1
CASSLGGTAVNNEQFF	TGTGCCAGCAGCTTAGGTGGGACAGCGGTTAACAATGAGCAGTTCTTC	TRBJ2-1	TRBD1	few	TRBV7-7
CSARKHGAGELFF	TGCAGTGCTAGAAAGCACGGGGCCGGGGAGCTGTTTTTT	TRBJ2-2	-	many	TRBV20-1
CASSSDRGAYGYTF	TGTGCCAGCAGCTCGGACAGGGGAGCCTATGGCTACACCTTC	TRBJ1-2	TRBD1	-	TRBV7-9
CASSLALMEENQPQHF	TGTGCCAGCAGTTTAGCGCTTATGGAGGAGAATCAGCCCCAGCATTTT	TRBJ1-5	-	few	TRBV12-3/TRBV12-4
CASSSSGGAGELFF	TGCGCCAGCAGCTCCTCAGGGGGAGCCGGGGAGCTGTTTTTT	TRBJ2-2	TRBD1	-	TRBV5-1
CASSLGQGSYGYTF	TGCGCCAGCAGCTTGGGGCAGGGTTCCTATGGCTACACCTTC	TRBJ1-2	-	many	TRBV5-1
CSATGNYEQYF	TGCAGTGCAACAGGCAACTACGAGCAGTACTTC	TRBJ2-7	-	many	TRBV20-1
CASTSWDKVDSPLHF	TGTGCCAGCACTTCCTGGGACAAGGTTGATTCACCCCTCCACTTT	TRBJ1-6	-	-	TRBV6-5
CASSLMASGGSSYEQYF	TGTGCCAGCAGTTTAATGGCTAGCGGGGGGAGCTCCTACGAGCAGTACTTC	TRBJ2-7	TRBD2	many	TRBV12-3/TRBV12-4
CAISESVANTGELFF	TGTGCCATCAGTGAGTCAGTAGCGAACACCGGGGAGCTGTTTTTT	TRBJ2-2	-	few	TRBV10-3
CASSLISGTEAFF	TGTGCCAGCAGCTTAATTTCAGGCACTGAAGCTTTCTTT	TRBJ1-1	-	few	TRBV11-3
CSAREWQGPEAFF	TGCAGTGCTAGAGAATGGCAGGGCCCTGAAGCTTTCTTT	TRBJ1-1	-	few	TRBV20-1
CASSLTSHSTDTQYF	TGTGCCAGCAGCTTAACCAGTCACAGCACAGATACGCAGTATTTT	TRBJ2-3	-	-	TRBV7-2
CSAPPGTGHSYEQYF	TGCAGTGCTCCACCGGGGACGGGACACTCCTACGAGCAGTACTTC	TRBJ2-7	-	-	TRBV20-1
CASESLMLSFKIEQFF	TGTGCCAGCGAATCCCTGATGCTAAGTTTTAAAATTGAGCAGTTCTTC	TRBJ2-1	-	-	TRBV7-9
CASSLVGDGTAQETQYF	TGTGCCAGCAGCTTAGTAGGGGACGGGACGGCGCAAGAGACCCAGTACTTC	TRBJ2-5	-	-	TRBV7-2
CASSLRVRGIATQYF	TGTGCCAGCAGCTTAAGGGTCAGGGGGATAGCGACCCAGTACTTC	TRBJ2-5	TRBD1	-	TRBV28
CASSYSDGRGTYEQYF	TGTGCCAGCAGTTATTCGGACGGGAGGGGGACCTACGAGCAGTACTTC	TRBJ2-7	TRBD2	-	TRBV6-5
CASSQGQGRYTF	TGTGCCAGCAGCCAGGGACAGGGGCGCTACACCTTC	TRBJ1-2	TRBD1	-	TRBV12-3/TRBV12-4
CASRGGARIYEQYF	TGTGCCAGCAGAGGGGGGGCGCGGATCTACGAGCAGTACTTC	TRBJ2-7	-	few	TRBV28
CASSPQGAGEAFF	TGTGCCAGCAGTCCCCAGGGGGCAGGGGAAGCTTTCTTT	TRBJ1-1	TRBD1	many	TRBV27
CSARDTGKGYSNQPQHF	TGCAGTGCTAGAGATACAGGGAAAGGATATAGCAATCAGCCCCAGCATTTT	TRBJ1-5	-	many	TRBV20-1
CASSSRGRGSSYNEQFF	TGCGCCAGCAGCTCCAGGGGGAGGGGAAGCTCCTACAATGAGCAGTTCTTC	TRBJ2-1	-	many	TRBV5-1
CASSSQGANTGELFF	TGTGCCAGCAGTTCACAGGGGGCGAACACCGGGGAGCTGTTTTTT	TRBJ2-2	TRBD1	many	TRBV7-2
CASSNGQVNTEAFF	TGTGCCAGCAGCAACGGGCAGGTGAACACTGAAGCTTTCTTT	TRBJ1-1	-	few	TRBV11-2
CSARGGPWPFYEQYF	TGCAGTGCTAGAGGGGGGCCTTGGCCCTTCTACGAGCAGTACTTC	TRBJ2-7	-	few	TRBV20-1
CASSQDLLAGESYNEQFF	TGTGCCAGCAGCCAAGATCTTCTAGCGGGAGAGTCCTACAATGAGCAGTTCTTC	TRBJ2-1	TRBD2	few	TRBV3-1
CASSLVVYSNQPQHF	TGCGCCAGCAGCTTGGTCGTGTATAGCAATCAGCCCCAGCATTTT	TRBJ1-5	-	-	TRBV5-1
CASSQDWREQYF	TGTGCCAGCAGCCAAGACTGGCGCGAGCAGTACTTC	TRBJ2-7	-	few	TRBV3-1
CASSYSLSYNEQFF	TGTGCCAGCAGTTACTCCCTCTCCTACAATGAGCAGTTCTTC	TRBJ2-1	-	few	TRBV6-2/TRBV6-3
CASSLYPTLVYEQYF	TGTGCCAGCAGCCTCTACCCCACATTGGTCTACGAGCAGTACTTC	TRBJ2-7	-	-	TRBV11-2
CSARASGRARGTDTQYF	TGCAGTGCAAGGGCTAGCGGGAGGGCCCGGGGGACAGATACGCAGTATTTT	TRBJ2-3	TRBD2	-	TRBV20-1
CASNITPQTEAFF	TGTGCCAGCAACATTACACCTCAGACTGAAGCTTTCTTT	TRBJ1-1	-	-	TRBV6-2/TRBV6-3
CASSLRSGANVLTF	TGTGCCAGCAGTCTCCGCTCTGGGGCCAACGTCCTGACTTTC	TRBJ2-6	-	many	TRBV27
CASSQTGSGGETQYF	TGTGCCAGCAGCCAGACAGGGAGCGGCGGGGAGACCCAGTACTTC	TRBJ2-5	TRBD1	few	TRBV7-3
CSVDLGSSYNEQFF	TGCAGCGTTGATCTGGGTAGCTCCTACAATGAGCAGTTCTTC	TRBJ2-1	-	many	TRBV29-1
CASSPTRGGNNQPQHF	TGTGCCAGCAGCCCTACTCGGGGAGGGAACAATCAGCCCCAGCATTTT	TRBJ1-5	-	-	TRBV7-2
CASSPQRESTGELFF	TGTGCCAGCTCACCGCAGCGGGAGAGCACCGGGGAGCTGTTTTTT	TRBJ2-2	TRBD2	few	TRBV18
CASSLRASSGSPDEQFF	TGTGCCAGCAGCCTACGCGCCTCTAGCGGGAGTCCTGATGAGCAGTTCTTC	TRBJ2-1	TRBD2	-	TRBV7-2
CSVFPDGEQETQYF	TGCAGCGTCTTCCCGGACGGGGAACAAGAGACCCAGTACTTC	TRBJ2-5	-	-	TRBV29-1
CASSPTGDRGVYEQYF	TGTGCCAGCAGCCCAACAGGGGACAGGGGGGTCTACGAGCAGTACTTC	TRBJ2-7	TRBD1	few	TRBV4-2
CASSHSGNEQFF	TGTGCCAGCAGTCACAGCGGGAATGAGCAGTTCTTC	TRBJ2-1	-	few	TRBV7-8
CASSFGDGSYEQYF	TGCGCCAGCAGCTTCGGCGACGGAAGCTACGAGCAGTACTTC	TRBJ2-7	-	many	TRBV5-1
CSASTSGSQGNEQFF	TGCAGTGCTAGTACTAGCGGGAGCCAGGGAAATGAGCAGTTCTTC	TRBJ2-1	TRBD2	many	TRBV20-1
CASLNVRTGELFF	TGTGCCAGCTTGAACGTGAGAACCGGGGAGCTGTTTTTT	TRBJ2-2	-	-	TRBV6-2/TRBV6-3
CSVDGQGMGYTF	TGCAGCGTTGACGGACAGGGGATGGGCTACACCTTC	TRBJ1-2	TRBD1	many	TRBV29-1
CASSSNRYGYTF	TGTGCCAGCAGTTCCAACAGATATGGCTACACCTTC	TRBJ1-2	-	many	TRBV6-6
CASSAGYGGNEQFF	TGTGCCAGCAGTGCCGGGTATGGCGGCAATGAGCAGTTCTTC	TRBJ2-1	-	few	TRBV6-1
CASSEVLGAKNIQYF	TGCGCCAGCAGTGAGGTACTCGGGGCCAAAAACATTCAGTACTTC	TRBJ2-4	-	-	TRBV10-2
CASSFSGGTNEKLFF	TGTGCCAGCAGCTTTTCCGGGGGCACAAATGAAAAACTGTTTTTT	TRBJ1-4	-	few	TRBV11-2